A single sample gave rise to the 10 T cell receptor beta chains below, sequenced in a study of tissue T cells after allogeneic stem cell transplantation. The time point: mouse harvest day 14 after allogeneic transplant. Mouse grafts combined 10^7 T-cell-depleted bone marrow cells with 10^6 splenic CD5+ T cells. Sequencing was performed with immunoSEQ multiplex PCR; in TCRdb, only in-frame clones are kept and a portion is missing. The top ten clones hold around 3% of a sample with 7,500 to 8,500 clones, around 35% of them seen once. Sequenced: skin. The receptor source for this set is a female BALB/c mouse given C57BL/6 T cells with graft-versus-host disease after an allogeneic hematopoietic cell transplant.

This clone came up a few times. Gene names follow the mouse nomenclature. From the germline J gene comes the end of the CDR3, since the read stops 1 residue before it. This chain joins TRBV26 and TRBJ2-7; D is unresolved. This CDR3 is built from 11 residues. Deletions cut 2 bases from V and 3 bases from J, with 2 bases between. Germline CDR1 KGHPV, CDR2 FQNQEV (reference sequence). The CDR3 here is CASSLGYEQYF. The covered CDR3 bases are TGTGCCAGCAGTCTGGGCTATGAACAGTAC.

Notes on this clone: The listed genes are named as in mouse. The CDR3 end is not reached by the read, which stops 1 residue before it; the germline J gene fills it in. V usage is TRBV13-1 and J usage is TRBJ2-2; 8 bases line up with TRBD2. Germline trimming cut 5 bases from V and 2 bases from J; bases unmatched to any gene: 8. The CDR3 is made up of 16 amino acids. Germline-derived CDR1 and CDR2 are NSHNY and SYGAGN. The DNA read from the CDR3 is TGTGCCAGCAGAAACTGGGGGCAGAGGAACACCGGGCAGCTCTAC. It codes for CASRNWGQRNTGQLY. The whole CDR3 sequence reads CASRNWGQRNTGQLYF.

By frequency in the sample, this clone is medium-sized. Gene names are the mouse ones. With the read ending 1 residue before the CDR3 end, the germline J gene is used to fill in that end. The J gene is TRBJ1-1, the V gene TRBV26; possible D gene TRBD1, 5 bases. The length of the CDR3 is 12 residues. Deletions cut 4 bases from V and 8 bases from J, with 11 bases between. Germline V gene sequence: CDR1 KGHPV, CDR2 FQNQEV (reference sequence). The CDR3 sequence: CASSPQGGEVFF. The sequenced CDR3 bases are TGTGCCAGCAGTCCTCAGGGAGGGGAAGTCTTC.

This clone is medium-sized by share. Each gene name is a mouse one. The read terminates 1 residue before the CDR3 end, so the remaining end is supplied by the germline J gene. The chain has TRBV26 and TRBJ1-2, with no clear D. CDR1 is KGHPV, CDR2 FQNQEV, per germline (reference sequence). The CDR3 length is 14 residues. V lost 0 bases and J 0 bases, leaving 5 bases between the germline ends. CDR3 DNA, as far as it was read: TGTGCCAGCAGTCTGTCTTTCACAAACTCCGACTACACC. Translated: CASSLSFTNSDYT. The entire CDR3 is CASSLSFTNSDYTF.

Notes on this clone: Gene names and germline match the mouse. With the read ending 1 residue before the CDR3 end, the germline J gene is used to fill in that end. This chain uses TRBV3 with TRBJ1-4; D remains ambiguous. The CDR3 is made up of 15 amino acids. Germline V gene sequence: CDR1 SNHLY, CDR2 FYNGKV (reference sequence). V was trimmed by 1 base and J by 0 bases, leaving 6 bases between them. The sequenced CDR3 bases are TGTGCCAGCAGCTTAGTGCCAGTTTCCAACGAAAGATTATTT. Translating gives CASSLVPVSNERLF. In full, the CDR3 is CASSLVPVSNERLFF.

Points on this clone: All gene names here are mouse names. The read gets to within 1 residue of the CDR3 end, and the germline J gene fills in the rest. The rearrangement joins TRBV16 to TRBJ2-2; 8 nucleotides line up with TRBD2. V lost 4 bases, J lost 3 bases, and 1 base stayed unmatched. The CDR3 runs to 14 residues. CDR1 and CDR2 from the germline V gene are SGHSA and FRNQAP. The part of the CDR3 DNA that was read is TGTGCAAGCAGCTGGGGGGGCGACACCGGGCAGCTCTAC. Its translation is CASSWGGDTGQLY. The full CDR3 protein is CASSWGGDTGQLYF.

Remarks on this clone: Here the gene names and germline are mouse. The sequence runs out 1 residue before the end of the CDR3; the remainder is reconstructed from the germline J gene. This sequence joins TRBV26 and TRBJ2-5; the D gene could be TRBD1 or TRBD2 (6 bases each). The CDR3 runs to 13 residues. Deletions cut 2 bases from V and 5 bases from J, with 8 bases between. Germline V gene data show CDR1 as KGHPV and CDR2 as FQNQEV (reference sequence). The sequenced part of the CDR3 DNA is TGTGCCAGCAGTCTGGGGGGCGGAGACACCCAGTAC. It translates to CASSLGGGDTQY. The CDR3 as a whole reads CASSLGGGDTQYF. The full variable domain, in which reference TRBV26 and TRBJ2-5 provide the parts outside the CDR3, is NSKVIQTPRYLVKGQGQKAKMRCIPEKGHPVVFWYQQNKNNEFKFLINFQNQEVLQQIDMTEKRFSAECPSNSPCSLEIQSSEAGDSALYLCASSLGGGDTQYFGPGTRLLVL.

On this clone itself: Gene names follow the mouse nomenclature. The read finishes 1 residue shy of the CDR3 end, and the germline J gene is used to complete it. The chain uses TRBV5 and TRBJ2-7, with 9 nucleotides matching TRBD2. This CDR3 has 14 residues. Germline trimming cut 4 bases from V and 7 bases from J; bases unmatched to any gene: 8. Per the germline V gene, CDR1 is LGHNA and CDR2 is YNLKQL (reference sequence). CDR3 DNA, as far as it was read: TGTGCCAGCAGCCCCGACTGGGGGAGAGAAGAACAGTAC. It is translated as CASSPDWGREEQY. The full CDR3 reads CASSPDWGREEQYF.

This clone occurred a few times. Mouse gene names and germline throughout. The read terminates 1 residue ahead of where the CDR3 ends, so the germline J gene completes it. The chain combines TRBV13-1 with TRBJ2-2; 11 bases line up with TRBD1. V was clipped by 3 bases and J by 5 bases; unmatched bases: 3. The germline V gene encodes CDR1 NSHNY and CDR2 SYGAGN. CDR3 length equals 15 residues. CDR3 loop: CASSGDRGNTGQLYF. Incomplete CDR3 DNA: TGTGCCAGCAGTGGGGACAGGGGGAATACCGGGCAGCTCTAC.

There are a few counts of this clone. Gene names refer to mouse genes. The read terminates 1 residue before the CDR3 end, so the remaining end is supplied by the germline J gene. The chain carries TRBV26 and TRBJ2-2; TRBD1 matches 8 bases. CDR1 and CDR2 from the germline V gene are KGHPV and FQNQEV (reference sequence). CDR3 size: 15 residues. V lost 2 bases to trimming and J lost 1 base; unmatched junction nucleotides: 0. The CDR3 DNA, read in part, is TGTGCCAGCAGTCTGGGACAGGGAAACACCGGGCAGCTCTAC. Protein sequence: CASSLGQGNTGQLY. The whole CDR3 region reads CASSLGQGNTGQLYF.